The present T cell receptor beta chain was sequenced within a study of blood T cell repertoires in COVID-19. The data were produced by immunoSEQ multiplex PCR, yet TCRdb's version contains in-frame clones alone and is incomplete. The data show approximately 190,000 clones, roughly 80% seen once. V shed 4 bases, J shed 2 bases, and the junction held 4 bases outside the gene matches. This CDR3 contains 15 residues. Germline V gives CDR1 SGHRS, CDR2 YFSETQ. Sequenced sample: peripheral blood. This sequence joins TRBV5-1 and TRBJ2-5; 11 positions agree with TRBD2. This receptor was obtained from a woman aged 25 to 39 with acute or convalescent COVID-19. CDR3 loop: CASSRGTSGQETQYF. CDR3 DNA: TGCGCCAGCAGCCGGGGGACTAGCGGTCAAGAGACCCAGTACTTC.